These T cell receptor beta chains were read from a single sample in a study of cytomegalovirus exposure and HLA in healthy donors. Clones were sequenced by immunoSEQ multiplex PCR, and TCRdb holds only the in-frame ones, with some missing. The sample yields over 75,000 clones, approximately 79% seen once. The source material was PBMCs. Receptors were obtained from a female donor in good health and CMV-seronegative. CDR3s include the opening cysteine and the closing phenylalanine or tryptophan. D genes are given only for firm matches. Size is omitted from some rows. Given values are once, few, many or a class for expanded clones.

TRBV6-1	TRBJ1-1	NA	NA	TGTGCCAGCAGTGAAAGAGGGCGGGGGGACACTGAAGCTTTCTTT	CASSERGRGDTEAFF
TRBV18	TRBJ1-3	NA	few	TGTGCCAGCTCACCTTTCGACACGAGCTCTGGAAACACCATATATTTT	CASSPFDTSSGNTIYF
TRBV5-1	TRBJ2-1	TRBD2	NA	TGCGCCACCAAGGGACTAGCGGGAGTTGTCGATGAGCAGTTCTTC	CATKGLAGVVDEQFF
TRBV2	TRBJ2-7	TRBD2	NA	TGTGCCAGCAGTGAAGTGCGGGGGACTGGCGAGCAGTACTTC	CASSEVRGTGEQYF
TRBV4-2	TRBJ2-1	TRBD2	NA	TGTGCCAGCAGCCACCTAGTATCGGGGGAGGGCCTTGAGCAGTTCTTC	CASSHLVSGEGLEQFF
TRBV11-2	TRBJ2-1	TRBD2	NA	TGTGCCAGCAGCATCGGACTAGTCCATGAGCAGTTCTTC	CASSIGLVHEQFF
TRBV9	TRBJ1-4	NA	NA	TGTGCCAGCAGCGCAGGTGCGGGCTTAGAGGAAAAACTGTTTTTT	CASSAGAGLEEKLFF
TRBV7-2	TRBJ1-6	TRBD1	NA	TGTGCCAGCAGCTTAGGGGACAGGGGCAATTCACCCCTCCACTTT	CASSLGDRGNSPLHF
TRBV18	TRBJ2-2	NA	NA	TGTGCCAGCTCACCGGGGCCGAGTCCCGGGGAGCTGTTTTTT	CASSPGPSPGELFF
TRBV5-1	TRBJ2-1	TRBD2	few	TGCGCCAGCAGGAGGGGACTAGCGGGGGGAATCAATCCCAATGAGCAGTTCTTC	CASRRGLAGGINPNEQFF
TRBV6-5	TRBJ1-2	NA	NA	TGTGCCAGCAGTTATGGCAGGGGAATCTATGGCTACACCTTC	CASSYGRGIYGYTF
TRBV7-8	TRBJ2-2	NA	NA	TGTGCCAGCAGTGTTACGGGAAATTTCGGGGAGCTGTTTTTT	CASSVTGNFGELFF
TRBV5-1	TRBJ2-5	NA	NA	TGCGCCAGCACTATTCCGAACCGGGACACGAAAGAGACCCAGTACTTC	CASTIPNRDTKETQYF
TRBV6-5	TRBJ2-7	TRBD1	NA	TGTGCCAGCAGTCCCGGGACAGGGAGCCACGAGCAGTACTTC	CASSPGTGSHEQYF
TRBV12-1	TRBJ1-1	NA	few	TGTGCCAGCAGGCCTGGACAGGGGAACACTGAAGCTTTCTTT	CASRPGQGNTEAFF
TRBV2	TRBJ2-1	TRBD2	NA	TGTGCCAGCAGTGATCGGACTAGCGGTCCTAGCGGTGAGCAGTTCTTC	CASSDRTSGPSGEQFF
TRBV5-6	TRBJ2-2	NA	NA	TGTGCCAGCAGCTGGCCTGCTTTAAACACCGGGGAGCTGTTTTTT	CASSWPALNTGELFF
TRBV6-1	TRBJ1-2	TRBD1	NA	TGTGCCAGCAGTGAATTCGACAGGGATGGCTACACCTTC	CASSEFDRDGYTF